A single sample gave rise to the 27 T cell receptor beta chains below, sequenced in a study of shared clonotypes between healthy human individuals. Selected positively for CCR7 and CD45RO-negative, naive CD8 cells excluded terminally differentiated effector memory CD45RA+ cells. Method: immunoSEQ multiplex PCR; TCRdb's copy keeps in-frame clones and lacks some. The table has millions of clones, roughly 91% seen once. Sequencing was performed on naive CD8+ T cells from PBMCs. The receptors were gathered from a man between 18 and 35 years old in good health. Some clones in this sample may be carry-over from other donors' samples.

The chain joins TRBV30 to TRBJ2-7; TRBD1 might be the D (7 bases). The CDR3 runs 13 residues. Germline loops: CDR1 GTSNPN, CDR2 SVGIG (reference sequence). The V and J ends lost 8 bases and 0 bases respectively, with 14 bases between them. As DNA, the CDR3 is TGTGCCGTTCTCAGGGGGGACTCCTACGAGCAGTACTTC. Translating it yields CAVLRGDSYEQYF.

The CDR3 DNA follows: TGTGCCAGCAGTTCTATGGGGGGCCAAGAGACCCAGTACTTC. It is translated as CASSSMGGQETQYF. J is TRBJ2-5 and V is TRBV13; perhaps TRBD2 as D (6 bases). V was pared by 6 bases and J by 1 base, with 12 bases between. The germline CDR1 and CDR2 sequences are PRHDT and FYEKMQ (reference sequence). The length of the CDR3 is 14 residues.

This chain links TRBV19 with TRBJ1-1; 7 nucleotides line up with TRBD1. This CDR3 has 15 residues. Germline CDR1 LNHDA, CDR2 SQIVND (reference sequence). V was clipped by 6 bases and J by 3 bases; unmatched bases: 10. Here the CDR3 reads CASRTTGSTHTEAFF. CDR3 nucleotides: TGTGCCAGTAGGACGACAGGGAGTACGCACACTGAAGCTTTCTTT.

This chain joins TRBV29-1 and TRBJ2-1, with D possibly matching TRBD2 (5 bases). The CDR3 is made up of 17 amino acids. Per the germline V gene, CDR1 is SQVTM and CDR2 is ANQGSEA. Deletions cut 3 bases from V and 0 bases from J, with 18 bases between. The CDR3 nucleotides read TGCAGCGTTGAGGAACTAGTCGGTTCGAGCTCCTACAATGAGCAGTTCTTC. Amino acid sequence: CSVEELVGSSSYNEQFF.

Regarding this clone: The sample holds other DNA sequences that translate to the same CDR3. The V and J genes are TRBV19 and TRBJ2-7; D gene uncertain. CDR1 is LNHDA, CDR2 SQIVND, per germline (reference sequence). The length of the CDR3 is 11 residues. The germline V and J ends were trimmed by 6 bases and 1 base, with 4 bases remaining between them. The CDR3 region has the DNA TGTGCCAGTAGGGGATCCTACGAGCAGTACTTC. It is translated as CASRGSYEQYF.

This clone is a singleton in its sample. V is TRBV4-3 and J is TRBJ1-3; maybe TRBD1 (5 bases). The CDR3 is 15 amino acids. V was pared by 0 bases and J by 4 bases, with 10 bases between. The V gene's germline CDR1 is LGHNA and CDR2 YSLEER. The CDR3 DNA sequence: TGCGCCAGCAGCCAAGAGTCCAGGGTGGGAAACACCATATATTTT. Its protein is CASSQESRVGNTIYF.

The sample holds one count of this clone. The chain uses TRBV29-1 and TRBJ2-7; possibly TRBD1 for D (6 bases). Trimming removed 7 bases from V and 4 bases from J, with 11 bases in between. The germline gives CDR1 SQVTM, CDR2 ANQGSEA. CDR3 length equals 11 residues. The CDR3 here is CSATGKYEQYF. As DNA, the CDR3 is TGCAGCGCAACAGGGAAATACGAGCAGTACTTC.

The V gene is TRBV7-9, the J gene TRBJ1-4, with unresolved D. The germline V and J ends were trimmed by 6 bases and 10 bases, with 12 bases remaining between them. Germline CDR1 and CDR2: SEHNR and FQNEAQ (reference sequence). The CDR3 is made up of 12 amino acids. The DNA for the CDR3 is TGTGCCAGCAGTAGCGCGGAGGCAAAACTGTTTTTT. Residues: CASSSAEAKLFF.

The chain is built from TRBV11-2 and TRBJ2-7; weak D call: TRBD2 (5 bases). The CDR3 contains 14 residues. Germline lookup yields CDR1 SGHAT and CDR2 FQNNGV. Deletions cut 5 bases from V and 0 bases from J, with 11 bases between. DNA for the CDR3: TGTGCCAGCAGCCCCTCGGGAAACTCCTACGAGCAGTACTTC. Translating it yields CASSPSGNSYEQYF.

The chain links TRBV5-1 to TRBJ2-7; D remains unclear. Trimming shortened V by 0 bases and J by 0 bases, and 10 bases separated the two germline ends. Germline assignment: CDR1 SGHRS and CDR2 YFSETQ. The CDR3 contains 15 residues. The CDR3 DNA follows: TGCGCCAGCAGCTTGGGAACCAGAACCTCCTACGAGCAGTACTTC. Its protein product is CASSLGTRTSYEQYF.

This clone was counted a few times. The rearrangement uses TRBV6-5 and TRBJ1-1; a weak D match, TRBD1 (6 bases). Germline loops: CDR1 MNHEY, CDR2 SVGAGI. The V gene lost 6 bases and the J gene lost 3 bases, with 14 bases spanning the gap. This CDR3 is 14 amino acids long. The CDR3 loop reads CASRRGGADTEAFF. The DNA for the CDR3 is TGTGCCAGCAGACGAGGGGGGGCGGACACTGAAGCTTTCTTT.

The chain recombines TRBV19 with TRBJ2-6, with a possible D match to TRBD2 (5 bases). The V gene lost 4 bases and the J gene lost 0 bases, with 13 bases spanning the gap. Germline lookup yields CDR1 LNHDA and CDR2 SQIVND (reference sequence). There are 17 residues in the CDR3. This chain's CDR3 is CASSTAEGLSGANVLTF. The DNA for the CDR3 is TGTGCCAGTAGTACTGCCGAGGGCCTCTCTGGGGCCAACGTCCTGACTTTC.

Here the CDR3 reads CASKDTAGGEDTQYF. The CDR3 region has the DNA TGTGCCAGCAAGGATACAGCGGGAGGAGAAGATACGCAGTATTTT. The genes are TRBV25-1 and TRBJ2-3; 9 positions agree with TRBD2. Trimming took 7 bases from V and 5 from J; bases not matched to a gene: 10. The CDR3 runs to 15 residues. Germline-derived CDR1 and CDR2 are MGHDK and SYGVNS.

Comments on this clone: This specimen includes other DNA sequences encoding the same CDR3. This sequence joins TRBV7-9 and TRBJ2-1, with a possible D match to TRBD2 (6 bases). CDR1 and CDR2 (germline): SEHNR, FQNEAQ (reference sequence). The CDR3 totals 15 residues. V gave up 0 bases and J gave up 4 bases, with 10 bases separating them. The CDR3 here is CASSLAGGAYNEQFF. The CDR3 DNA sequence: TGTGCCAGCAGCTTAGCGGGAGGTGCTTACAATGAGCAGTTCTTC.

The rearrangement joins TRBV10-3 to TRBJ2-7; D remains unclear. With 3 bases removed from V and 0 bases from J, the gap between germline ends came to 9 bases. There are 14 residues in the CDR3. Germline V CDR1 and CDR2: ENHRY, SYGVKD. The CDR3 protein is CAISDLTSSYEQYF. In DNA form, the CDR3 reads TGTGCCATCAGTGACCTAACCAGCTCCTACGAGCAGTACTTC.

About this clone itself: The identical CDR3 is also encoded by other nucleotide sequences in the sample. The chain links TRBV9 to TRBJ2-1, with 13 positions matching TRBD2. Germline assignment: CDR1 SGDLS and CDR2 YYNGEE. Germline trimming cut 3 bases from V and 7 bases from J; bases unmatched to any gene: 7. The CDR3 contains 16 residues. The CDR3 region has the DNA TGTGCCAGCAGCGCACCACTAGCGGGAGGGCCGAATGAGCAGTTCTTC. Amino acids: CASSAPLAGGPNEQFF.

V is TRBV2 and J is TRBJ2-3; D remains unclear. Germline V gene data show CDR1 as SNHLY and CDR2 as FYNNEI. V lost 9 bases to trimming and J lost 0 bases, with 7 bases between them. The CDR3 is made up of 12 amino acids. The CDR3 loop is CASADSTDTQYF. The CDR3 DNA reads as TGTGCCAGTGCGGACAGCACAGATACGCAGTATTTT. The variable domain in full, completed from reference TRBV2 and TRBJ2-3, reads EPEVTQTPSHQVTQMGQEVILRCVPISNHLYFYWYRQILGQKVEFLVSFYNNEISEKSEIFDDQFSVERPDGSNFTLKIRSTKLEDSAMYFCASADSTDTQYFGPGTRLTVL.

The chain is built from TRBV5-4 and TRBJ2-2, with D unclear. V lost 4 bases and J 3 bases, leaving 7 bases between the germline ends. Germline CDR1 and CDR2: SGHNT and YYREEE (reference sequence). The CDR3 is 13 residues long. Here the CDR3 DNA reads TGTGCCAGCAGCCTCGGCTACACCGGGGAGCTGTTTTTT. Its protein is CASSLGYTGELFF.

This chain uses TRBV7-9 with TRBJ2-7; D not certain. Looked up from germline, CDR1 is SEHNR and CDR2 is FQNEAQ (reference sequence). The CDR3 consists of 13 residues. V was pared by 3 bases and J by 5 bases, with 11 bases between. The CDR3 reads CASSFQSTDEQYF. The CDR3 bases are TGTGCCAGCAGCTTCCAGTCCACGGACGAGCAGTACTTC.

The chain employs TRBV28 and TRBJ1-1; D gene uncertain. Germline assignment: CDR1 MDHEN and CDR2 SYDVKM. The CDR3 length is 15 residues. Trimming took off 1 base at V and 6 bases at J, with 15 bases between the two ends. This CDR3 is CASSLYSVSPPEAFF. The CDR3 DNA reads as TGTGCCAGCAGTTTATACTCTGTCTCCCCCCCTGAAGCTTTCTTT.

The V and J genes are TRBV7-2 and TRBJ1-3, with D unclear. The germline V gene has CDR1 SGHTA and CDR2 FQGNSA. The V and J ends lost 7 bases and 9 bases respectively, with 13 bases between them. This CDR3 has 12 amino acids. The CDR3, as DNA: TGTGCCAGCACGGGCAGCGTCGGCACCATATATTTT. It yields the protein CASTGSVGTIYF.

This chain joins TRBV15 and TRBJ1-1; TRBD1 agrees at 10 bases. The CDR3 extends over 16 amino acids. CDR1 LNHNV and CDR2 YYDKDF come from the germline V gene (reference sequence). V was pared by 10 bases and J by 2 bases, with 13 bases of the junction left unmatched. The chain's CDR3 is CAIAGTGAPANTEAFF. The CDR3 DNA follows: TGTGCCATCGCTGGGACAGGGGCCCCGGCTAACACTGAAGCTTTCTTT.

A note on this clone: Additional DNA sequences in this sample encode the identical CDR3. This chain connects TRBV28 to TRBJ2-7; the match to TRBD1 covers 8 bases. This CDR3 is built from 13 residues. With 5 bases clipped from V and 4 bases from J, the junction kept 4 bases outside the gene matches. Germline V gene sequence: CDR1 MDHEN, CDR2 SYDVKM. CDR3 protein: CASSLDRGYEQYF. CDR3 DNA: TGTGCCAGCAGTCTTGACAGGGGATACGAGCAGTACTTC.

A few counts support this clone. The rearrangement joins TRBV13 to TRBJ2-5; 7 positions match TRBD2. The CDR3 has 14 amino acids. After removal of 5 bases from V and 3 bases from J, the junction contained 6 bases not matched to a gene. Germline-derived CDR1 and CDR2 are PRHDT and FYEKMQ (reference sequence). The CDR3 DNA reads TGTGCCAGCAGCCCATCCGGGACTAAAGAGACCCAGTACTTC. Encoded protein: CASSPSGTKETQYF.

This chain uses TRBV9 with TRBJ1-5, with D perhaps TRBD1 (5 bases). V was clipped by 4 bases and J by 0 bases, with 26 bases between them. The CDR3 has 20 amino acids. Germline V gene lookup returns CDR1 SGDLS and CDR2 YYNGEE. The CDR3 DNA is TGTGCCAGCAGCACGAGAGGGAAGCGGGACGGATCTTATAGCAATCAGCCCCAGCATTTT. Protein product: CASSTRGKRDGSYSNQPQHF.

The chain has TRBV4-3 and TRBJ2-1, with 8 bases identical to TRBD1. Germline V lookup: CDR1 LGHNA, CDR2 YSLEER. V was pared by 4 bases and J by 2 bases, with 7 bases of the junction left unmatched. This CDR3 has 16 residues. The CDR3 loop is CASSPQGADPYNEQFF. CDR3 coding DNA: TGCGCCAGCAGCCCCCAGGGGGCAGACCCCTACAATGAGCAGTTCTTC.

The chain links TRBV9 to TRBJ2-3, with D perhaps matching TRBD1 (5 bases). Per the germline V gene, CDR1 is SGDLS and CDR2 is YYNGEE. CDR3 size: 14 residues. V was clipped by 0 bases and J by 5 bases, with 10 bases between them. The CDR3 nucleotides read TGTGCCAGCAGCGTAGCAGGGATCAGAGATACGCAGTATTTT. It codes for CASSVAGIRDTQYF.